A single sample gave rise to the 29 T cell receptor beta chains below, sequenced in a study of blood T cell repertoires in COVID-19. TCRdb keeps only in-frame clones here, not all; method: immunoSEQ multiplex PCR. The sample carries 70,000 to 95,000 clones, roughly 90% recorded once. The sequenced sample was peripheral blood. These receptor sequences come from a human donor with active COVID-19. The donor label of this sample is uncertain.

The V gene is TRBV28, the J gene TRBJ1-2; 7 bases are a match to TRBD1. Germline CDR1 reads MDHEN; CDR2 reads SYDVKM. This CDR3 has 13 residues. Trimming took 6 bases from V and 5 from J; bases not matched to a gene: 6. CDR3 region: CASRSGTDYGYTF. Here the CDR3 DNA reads TGTGCCAGCAGATCCGGGACAGATTATGGCTACACCTTC.

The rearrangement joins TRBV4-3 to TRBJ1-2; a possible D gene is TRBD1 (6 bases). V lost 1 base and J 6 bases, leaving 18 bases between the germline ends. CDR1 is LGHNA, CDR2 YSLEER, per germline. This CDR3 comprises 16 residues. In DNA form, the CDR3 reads TGCGCCAGCAGCCAAGCCTTCCGACAGGTGGCGGATGGCTACACCTTC. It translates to CASSQAFRQVADGYTF.

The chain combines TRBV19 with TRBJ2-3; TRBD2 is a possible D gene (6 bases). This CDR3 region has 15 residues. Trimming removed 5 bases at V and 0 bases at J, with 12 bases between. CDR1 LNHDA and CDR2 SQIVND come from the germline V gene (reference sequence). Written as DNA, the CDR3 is TGTGCCAGTAGTGCGTGGGGGGATAGCACAGATACGCAGTATTTT. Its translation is CASSAWGDSTDTQYF.

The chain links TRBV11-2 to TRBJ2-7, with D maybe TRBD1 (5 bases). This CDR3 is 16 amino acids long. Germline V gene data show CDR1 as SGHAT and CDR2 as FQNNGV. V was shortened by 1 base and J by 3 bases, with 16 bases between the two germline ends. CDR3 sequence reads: CASSLVLGDKVYEQYF. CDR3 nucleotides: TGTGCCAGCAGCTTAGTTTTAGGGGATAAGGTCTACGAGCAGTACTTC.

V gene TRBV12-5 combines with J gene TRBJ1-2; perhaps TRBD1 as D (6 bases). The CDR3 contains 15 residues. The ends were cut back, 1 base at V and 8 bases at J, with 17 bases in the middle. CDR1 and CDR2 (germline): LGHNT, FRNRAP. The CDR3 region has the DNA TGTGCTAGTGGTTTGGGCACCGGGACAAGTCTCGGCTACACCTTC. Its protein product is CASGLGTGTSLGYTF.

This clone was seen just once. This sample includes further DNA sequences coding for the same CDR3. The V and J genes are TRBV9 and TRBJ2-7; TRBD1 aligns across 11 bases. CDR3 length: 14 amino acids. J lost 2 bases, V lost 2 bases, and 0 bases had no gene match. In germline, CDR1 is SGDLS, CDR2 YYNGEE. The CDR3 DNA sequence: TGTGCCAGCAGCGTGGGACAGGGGGCCTACGAGCAGTACTTC. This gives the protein CASSVGQGAYEQYF.

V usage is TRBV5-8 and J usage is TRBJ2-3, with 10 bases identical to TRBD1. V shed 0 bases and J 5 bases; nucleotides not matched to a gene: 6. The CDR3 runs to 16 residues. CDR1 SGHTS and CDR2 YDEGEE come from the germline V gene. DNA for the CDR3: TGTGCCAGCAGCTTGGTTCTAGGACAGGGGGGAGATACGCAGTATTTT. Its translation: CASSLVLGQGGDTQYF.

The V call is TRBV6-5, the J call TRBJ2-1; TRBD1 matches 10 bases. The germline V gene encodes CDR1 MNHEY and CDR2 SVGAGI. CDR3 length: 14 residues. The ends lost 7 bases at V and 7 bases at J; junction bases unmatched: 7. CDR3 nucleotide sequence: TGTGCCAGCACAAGACAGGGGGCGGTGAATGAGCAGTTCTTC. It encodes CASTRQGAVNEQFF.

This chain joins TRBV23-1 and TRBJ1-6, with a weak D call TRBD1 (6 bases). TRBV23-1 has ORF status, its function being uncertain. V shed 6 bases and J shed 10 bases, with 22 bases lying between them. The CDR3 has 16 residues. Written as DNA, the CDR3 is TGCGCCAGCAGCCAAGTATGGGGGCGAAGCGGATCACCCCTCCACTTT. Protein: CASSQVWGRSGSPLHF.

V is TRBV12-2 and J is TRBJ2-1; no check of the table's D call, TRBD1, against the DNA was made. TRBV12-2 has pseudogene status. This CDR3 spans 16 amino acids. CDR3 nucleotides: TGTGCAAGTCGCTTAGGACAAGGCAGGTCCTACAATGAGCAGTTCTTC. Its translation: CASRLGQGRSYNEQFF.

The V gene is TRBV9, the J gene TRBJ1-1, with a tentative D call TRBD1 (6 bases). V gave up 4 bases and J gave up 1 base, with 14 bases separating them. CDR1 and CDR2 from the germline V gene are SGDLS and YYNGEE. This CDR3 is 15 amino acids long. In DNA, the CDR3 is TGTGCCAGCAGCAAAAAACAGGGTAGGAACACTGAAGCTTTCTTT. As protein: CASSKKQGRNTEAFF. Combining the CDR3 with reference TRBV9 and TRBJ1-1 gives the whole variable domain DSGVTQTPKHLITATGQRVTLRCSPRSGDLSVYWYQQSLDQGLQFLIQYYNGEERAKGNILERFSAQQFPDLHSELNLSSLELGDSALYFCASSKKQGRNTEAFFGQGTRLTVV.

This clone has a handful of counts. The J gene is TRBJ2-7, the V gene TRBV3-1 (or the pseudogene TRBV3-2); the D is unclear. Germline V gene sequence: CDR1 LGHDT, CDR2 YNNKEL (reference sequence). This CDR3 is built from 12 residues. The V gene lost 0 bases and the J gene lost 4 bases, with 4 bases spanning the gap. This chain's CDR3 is CASSQDSYEQYF. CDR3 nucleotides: TGTGCCAGCAGCCAAGATAGTTACGAGCAGTACTTC.

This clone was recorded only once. The CDR3 sequence is CASTRRGGTDTQYF. The CDR3 bases are TGTGCCAGTACCCGGCGGGGGGGCACAGATACGCAGTATTTT. The chain recombines TRBV19 with TRBJ2-3; the match to TRBD2 covers 8 bases. Trimming cost V 7 bases and J 1 base; bases outside gene matches: 4. The germline V gene encodes CDR1 LNHDA and CDR2 SQIVND (reference sequence). The CDR3 consists of 14 residues. Looking up the rest from reference TRBV19 and TRBJ2-3 gives the full variable domain: DGGITQSPKYLFRKEGQNVTLSCEQNLNHDAMYWYRQDPGQGLRLIYYSQIVNDFQKGDIAEGYSVSREKKESFPLTVTSAQKNPTAFYLCASTRRGGTDTQYFGPGTRLTVL.

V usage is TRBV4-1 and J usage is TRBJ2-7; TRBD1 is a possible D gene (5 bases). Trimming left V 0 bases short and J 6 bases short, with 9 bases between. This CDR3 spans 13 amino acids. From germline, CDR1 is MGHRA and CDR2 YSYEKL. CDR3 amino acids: CASSQDRVREQYF. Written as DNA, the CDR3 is TGCGCCAGCAGCCAAGACAGGGTCCGCGAGCAGTACTTC.

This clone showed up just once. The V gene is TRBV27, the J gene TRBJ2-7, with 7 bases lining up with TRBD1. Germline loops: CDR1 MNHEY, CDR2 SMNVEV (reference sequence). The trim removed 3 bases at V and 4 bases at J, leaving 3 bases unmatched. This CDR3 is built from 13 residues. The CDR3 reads CASSFQGEYEQYF. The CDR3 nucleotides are TGTGCCAGCAGTTTTCAGGGGGAGTACGAGCAGTACTTC.

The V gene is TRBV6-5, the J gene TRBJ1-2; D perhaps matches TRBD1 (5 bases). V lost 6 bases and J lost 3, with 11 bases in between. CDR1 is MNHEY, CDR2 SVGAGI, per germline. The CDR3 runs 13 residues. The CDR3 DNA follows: TGTGCCAGCAGAGAGTCAGGGTACTATGGCTACACCTTC. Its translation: CASRESGYYGYTF.

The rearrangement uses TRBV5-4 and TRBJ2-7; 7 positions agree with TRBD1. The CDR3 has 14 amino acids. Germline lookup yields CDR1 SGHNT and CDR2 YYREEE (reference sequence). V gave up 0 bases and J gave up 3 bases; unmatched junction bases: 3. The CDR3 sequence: CASSLGAGGYEQYF. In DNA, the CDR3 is TGTGCCAGCAGCTTGGGGGCAGGGGGCTACGAGCAGTACTTC.

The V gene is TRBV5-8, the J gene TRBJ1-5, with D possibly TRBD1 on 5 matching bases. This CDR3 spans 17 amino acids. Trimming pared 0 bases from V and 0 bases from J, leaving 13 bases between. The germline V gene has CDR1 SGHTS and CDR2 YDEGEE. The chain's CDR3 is CASSLVVRVYSNQPQHF. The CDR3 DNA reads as TGTGCCAGCAGCTTGGTCGTCAGGGTTTATAGCAATCAGCCCCAGCATTTT. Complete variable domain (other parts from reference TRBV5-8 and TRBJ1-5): EAGVTQSPTHLIKTRGQQATLRCSPISGHTSVYWYQQALGLGLQFLLWYDEGEERNRGNFPPRFSGRQFPNYSSELNVNALELEDSALYLCASSLVVRVYSNQPQHFGDGTRLSIL.

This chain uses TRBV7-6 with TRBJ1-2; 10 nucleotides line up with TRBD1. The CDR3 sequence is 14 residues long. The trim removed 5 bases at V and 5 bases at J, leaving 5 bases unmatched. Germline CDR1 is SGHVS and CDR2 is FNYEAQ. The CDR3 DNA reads TGTGCCAGCAGCGCGCGGACAGGGGGGTATGGCTACACCTTC. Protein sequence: CASSARTGGYGYTF.

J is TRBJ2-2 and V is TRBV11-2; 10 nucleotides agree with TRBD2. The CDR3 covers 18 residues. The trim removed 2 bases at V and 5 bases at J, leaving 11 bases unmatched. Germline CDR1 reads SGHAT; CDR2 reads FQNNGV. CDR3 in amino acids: CASSLSTSGERGTGELFF. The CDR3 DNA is TGTGCCAGCAGCTTATCTACTAGCGGGGAGAGGGGGACCGGGGAGCTGTTTTTT. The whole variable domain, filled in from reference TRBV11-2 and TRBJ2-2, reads EAGVAQSPRYKIIEKRQSVAFWCNPISGHATLYWYQQILGQGPKLLIQFQNNGVVDDSQLPKDRFSAERLKGVDSTLKIQPAKLEDSAVYLCASSLSTSGERGTGELFFGEGSRLTVL.

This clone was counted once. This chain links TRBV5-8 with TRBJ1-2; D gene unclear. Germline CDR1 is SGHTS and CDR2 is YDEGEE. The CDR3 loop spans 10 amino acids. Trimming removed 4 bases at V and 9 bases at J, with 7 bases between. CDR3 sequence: CASSAGSYTF. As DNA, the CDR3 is TGTGCCAGCAGCGCCGGGAGCTACACCTTC.

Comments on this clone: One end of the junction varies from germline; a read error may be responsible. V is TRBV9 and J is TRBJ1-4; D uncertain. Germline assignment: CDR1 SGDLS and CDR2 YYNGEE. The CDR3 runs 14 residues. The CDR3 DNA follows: TGTGCCAGCAGCGAGTCAGGTTATAATGAACAACTGTTTTTT. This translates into CASSESGYNEQLFF.

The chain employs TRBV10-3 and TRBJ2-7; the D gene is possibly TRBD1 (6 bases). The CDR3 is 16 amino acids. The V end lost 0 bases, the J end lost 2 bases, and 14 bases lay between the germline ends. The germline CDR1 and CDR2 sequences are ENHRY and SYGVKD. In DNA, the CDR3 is TGTGCCATCAGTGAGTCGGCTGGGACACCCCCCTACGAGCAGTACTTC. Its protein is CAISESAGTPPYEQYF.

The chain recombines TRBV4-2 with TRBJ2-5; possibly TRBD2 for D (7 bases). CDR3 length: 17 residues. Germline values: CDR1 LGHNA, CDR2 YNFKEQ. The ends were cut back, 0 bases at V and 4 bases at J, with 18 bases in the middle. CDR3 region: CASSQDPQGRVGETQYF. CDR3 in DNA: TGTGCCAGCAGCCAAGATCCCCAGGGGAGGGTGGGAGAGACCCAGTACTTC.

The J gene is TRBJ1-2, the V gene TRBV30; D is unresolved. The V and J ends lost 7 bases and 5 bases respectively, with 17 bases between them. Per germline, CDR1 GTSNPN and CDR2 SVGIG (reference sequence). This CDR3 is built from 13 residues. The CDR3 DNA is TGTGCCTCCAATCCCGAGGTAGCATATGGCTACACCTTC. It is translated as CASNPEVAYGYTF.

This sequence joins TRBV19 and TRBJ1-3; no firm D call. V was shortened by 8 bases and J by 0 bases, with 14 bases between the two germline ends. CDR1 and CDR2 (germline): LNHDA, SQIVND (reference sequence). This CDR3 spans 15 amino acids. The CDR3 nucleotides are TGTGCCAGTCGCATCCCGGTCGGCTCTGGAAACACCATATATTTT. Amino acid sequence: CASRIPVGSGNTIYF.

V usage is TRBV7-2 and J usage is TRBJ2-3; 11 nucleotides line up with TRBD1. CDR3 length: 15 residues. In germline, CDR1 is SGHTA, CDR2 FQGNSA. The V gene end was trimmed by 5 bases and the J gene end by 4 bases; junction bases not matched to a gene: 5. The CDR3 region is CASSQRTGGPDTQYF. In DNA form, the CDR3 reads TGTGCCAGCAGCCAGAGGACAGGGGGCCCAGATACGCAGTATTTT.

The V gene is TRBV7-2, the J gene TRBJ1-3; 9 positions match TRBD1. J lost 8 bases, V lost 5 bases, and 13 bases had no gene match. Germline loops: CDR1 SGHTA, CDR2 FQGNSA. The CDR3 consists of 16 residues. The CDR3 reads CASSPNIQGARDTIYF. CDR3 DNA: TGTGCCAGCAGCCCGAACATACAGGGGGCGCGGGACACCATATATTTT.

The CDR3, as DNA: TGCGCCAGCAGCTTGGATGCGGGGGCCTCCTACGAGCAGTACTTC. Translated, it gives CASSLDAGASYEQYF. The chain recombines TRBV5-1 with TRBJ2-7, with D maybe TRBD2 (7 bases). This CDR3 comprises 15 residues. V was shortened by 0 bases and J by 0 bases, with 10 bases between the two germline ends. Germline V gene lookup returns CDR1 SGHRS and CDR2 YFSETQ.